This TCR beta chain is from a study of blood T cell repertoires in COVID-19. Study-level information: Collection of acute and convalescent COVID-19 samples took place in the United States, Italy and Spain. T cells, B-cell-depleted T cells, or PBMCs supplied cDNA or gDNA.

This CDR3 comprises 14 residues. V lost 0 bases to trimming and J lost 3 bases, with 8 bases between them. The V gene's germline CDR1 is SGHNT and CDR2 YYREEE (reference sequence). Generated by immunoSEQ multiplex PCR, the TCRdb table keeps only in-frame clones and is missing some. The sample has 120,000 or so clones; approximately 87% are singletons. Material for sequencing was peripheral blood. The rearrangement links TRBV5-4 to TRBJ2-3, with D perhaps TRBD2 (5 bases). This sequence was found in a woman aged 70-85 years with acute or convalescent COVID-19. In DNA form, the CDR3 reads TGTGCCAGCAGCTTGGCCCGCGGGACAGATACGCAGTATTTT. This translates into CASSLARGTDTQYF.